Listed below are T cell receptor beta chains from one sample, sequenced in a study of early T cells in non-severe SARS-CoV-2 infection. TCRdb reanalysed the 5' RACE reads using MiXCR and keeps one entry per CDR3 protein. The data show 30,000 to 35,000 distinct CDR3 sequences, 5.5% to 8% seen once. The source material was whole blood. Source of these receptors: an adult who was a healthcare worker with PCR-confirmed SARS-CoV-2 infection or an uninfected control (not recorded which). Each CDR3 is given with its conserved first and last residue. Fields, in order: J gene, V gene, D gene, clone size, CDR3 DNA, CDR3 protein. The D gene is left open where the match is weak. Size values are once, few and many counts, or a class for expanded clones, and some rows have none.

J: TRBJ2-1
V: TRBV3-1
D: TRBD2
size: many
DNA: TGTGCCAGCAGCCAAGAACGACTAGCGGTCTGGAATGAGCAGTTCTTC
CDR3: CASSQERLAVWNEQFF

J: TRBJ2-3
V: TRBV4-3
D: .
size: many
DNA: TGCGCCAGCAGCCCAGAGTCTTCCTTTACCACAGATACGCAGTATTTT
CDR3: CASSPESSFTTDTQYF

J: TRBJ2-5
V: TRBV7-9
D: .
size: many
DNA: TGTGCCAGCTCGAGACTAGTCCTAGGGACCCAGTACTTC
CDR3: CASSRLVLGTQYF

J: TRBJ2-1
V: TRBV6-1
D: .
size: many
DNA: TGTGCCACTGTGAGAGACTACAATGAGCAGTTCTTC
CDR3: CATVRDYNEQFF

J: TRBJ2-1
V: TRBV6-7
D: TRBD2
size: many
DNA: TGTGCCAGGGACCTGTCCGCGGGAGCGTGGAATGAGCAGTTCTTC
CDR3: CARDLSAGAWNEQFF

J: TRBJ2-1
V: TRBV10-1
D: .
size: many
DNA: TGCGCCAGCAGTGAGCCCTTCGACATCAGCTCCTACAATGAGCAGTTCTTC
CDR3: CASSEPFDISSYNEQFF

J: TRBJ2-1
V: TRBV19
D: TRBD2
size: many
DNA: TGTGCCAGTAGTATTGCGGGAGTCCGAGTTGGGTTGGACAATGAGCAGTTCTTC
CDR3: CASSIAGVRVGLDNEQFF

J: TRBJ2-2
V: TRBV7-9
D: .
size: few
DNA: TGTGCCAGCAGCACCCGGGCCGTCACCGGGGAGCTGTTTTTT
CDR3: CASSTRAVTGELFF

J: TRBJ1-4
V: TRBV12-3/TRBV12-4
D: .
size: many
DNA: TGTGCCAGCAGTTTAAGACAGTCATCTAATGAAAAACTGTTTTTT
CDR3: CASSLRQSSNEKLFF

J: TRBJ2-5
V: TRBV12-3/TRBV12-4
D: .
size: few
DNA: TGTGCCAGCAGTTTGGGACAATCCCAAGAGACCCAGTACTTC
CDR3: CASSLGQSQETQYF

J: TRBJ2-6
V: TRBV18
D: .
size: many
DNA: TGTGCCAGCTCACCACGATCTGGGGCCAACGTCCTGACTTTC
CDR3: CASSPRSGANVLTF

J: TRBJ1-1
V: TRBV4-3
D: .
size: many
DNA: TGCGCCAGCAGCCAGAGCAGAGGGAACACTGAAGCTTTCTTT
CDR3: CASSQSRGNTEAFF

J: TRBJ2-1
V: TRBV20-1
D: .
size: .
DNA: TGCAGTGCTAGAGTTCAAGGGGGAAGCTCCTACAATGAGCAGTTCTTC
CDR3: CSARVQGGSSYNEQFF

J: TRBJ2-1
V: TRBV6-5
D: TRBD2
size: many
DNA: TGTGCCAGCAGACTAGCGGGAGGCAATGAGCAGTTCTTC
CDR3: CASRLAGGNEQFF

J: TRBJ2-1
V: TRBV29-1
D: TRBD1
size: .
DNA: TGCAGCGTTGATCGAGACAGGGCCCCCTACAATGAGCAGTTCTTC
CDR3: CSVDRDRAPYNEQFF

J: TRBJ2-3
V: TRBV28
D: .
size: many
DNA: TGTGCCAGCAGTTCCCGGAGGACCCGACTGAATACGCAGTATTTT
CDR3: CASSSRRTRLNTQYF

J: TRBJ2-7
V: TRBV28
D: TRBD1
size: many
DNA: TGTGCCAGCAGTTTAGGTCTCTTTGGGACAGTTGACTACGAGCAGTACTTC
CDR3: CASSLGLFGTVDYEQYF